Presented here are 29 T cell receptor beta chains from one specimen sequenced in a study of CD8+ T cells in alopecia areata. The sequencing template was cDNA reverse transcribed from extracted RNA. The protocol was immunoSEQ multiplex PCR, while the TCRdb copy is restricted to in-frame clones and leaves out a portion. This repertoire holds more than 250,000 clones, and none appear only once. Pooled cutaneous lymph node cells were sorted using CD4, CD8alpha, NKG2D, NKG2ACE and other markers. The sequencing input was CD4+ T cells sorted from a lymph node. The source is a C3H/HeJ mouse with alopecia areata. Strain haplotype at MHC: H2-k.

A word on this clone: These gene names are mouse names. From the germline J gene comes the end of the CDR3, since the read stops 4 residues before it. The V gene is TRBV13-2, the J gene TRBJ2-1; TRBD1 matches at 7 bases. Per the germline V gene, CDR1 is NNHNN and CDR2 is SYGAGS (reference sequence). J lost 6 bases, V lost 2 bases, and 5 bases had no gene match. This CDR3 spans 14 amino acids. The CDR3 DNA, read in part, is TGTGCCAGCGGTGACGGACAGGTTTTTGCT. Residues: CASGDGQVFA. The full CDR3 reads CASGDGQVFAEQFF.

This clone was seen only a few times. Mouse gene names apply. The read is 4 residues too short to cover the CDR3 end, so that end is filled in from the germline J gene. The same CDR3 also results from other DNA sequences found in this sample. The chain joins TRBV13-3 to TRBJ2-1; TRBD1 matches 10 bases. From germline, CDR1 is NNHDY and CDR2 SYVADS. This CDR3 is 14 amino acids long. J was trimmed by 3 bases and V by 6 bases; bases with no gene match: 3. The CDR3 bases that were read are TGTGCCAGCAAGAGGACAGGGGGCTATGCT. As protein: CASKRTGGYA. In full, the CDR3 reads CASKRTGGYAEQFF.

Concerning this clone itself: The genes are named according to mouse. The read finishes 4 residues shy of the CDR3 end, and the germline J gene is used to complete it. The gene calls are TRBV13-3 and TRBJ1-2, with 7 bases identical to TRBD1. V trimming: 3 bases; J trimming: 0 bases; junction bases outside the gene matches: 2. Germline V gene data show CDR1 as NNHDY and CDR2 as SYVADS. This CDR3 region has 14 residues. CDR3 DNA, as far as it was read: TGTGCCAGCAGTGGGGGACAGCCAAACTCC. This encodes CASSGGQPNS. The whole CDR3 protein reads CASSGGQPNSDYTF.

This clone came up a few times. Gene names and germline match the mouse. From the germline J gene comes the end of the CDR3, since the read stops 4 residues before it. This sequence joins TRBV1 and TRBJ2-3, with a possible D match to TRBD2 (5 bases). The CDR3 has 14 residues. The germline V gene encodes CDR1 NSQYPW and CDR2 LRSPGD (reference sequence). V was cut by 1 base and J by 0 bases, with 5 bases left in between. CDR3 sequence: CTCSAGLSAETLYF. The sequenced CDR3 bases are TGCACCTGCAGTGCAGGACTGAGTGCAGAA.

This clone appeared a few times. Mouse names are used for the genes. Read data end 4 residues before the CDR3 end; the end is taken from the germline J gene. The sample holds other DNA sequences that translate to the same CDR3. This chain uses TRBV13-1 with TRBJ2-5, with TRBD1 as a possible D gene (6 bases). V was shortened by 2 bases and J by 3 bases, with 10 bases between the two germline ends. Germline CDR1 is NSHNY and CDR2 is SYGAGN. The CDR3 is 14 amino acids. The CDR3 bases that were read are TGTGCCAGCAGTGACAAGGGACAACAAGAC. It yields the protein CASSDKGQQD. The whole CDR3 protein is CASSDKGQQDTQYF.

This clone was seen more than once but under ten times. Gene names are mouse gene names. The read ends 4 residues shy of where the CDR3 ends; the end is completed using the germline J gene. The J gene is TRBJ2-7, the V gene TRBV13-2, with a weak D call TRBD1 (6 bases). Looked up from germline, CDR1 is NNHNN and CDR2 is SYGAGS (reference sequence). The CDR3 has 12 amino acids. The CDR3 sequence: CASARDIYEQYF. CDR3 DNA, as far as it was read: TGTGCCAGCGCCCGGGACATATAT.

This clone was observed a few times. Each gene name is a mouse one. The DNA read from the CDR3 is TGTGCCAGCAGCCACGACCGGGACAGGTCCTAT. Translating it yields CASSHDRDRSY. The CDR3, in full, reads CASSHDRDRSYEQYF. The V and J genes are TRBV5 and TRBJ2-7; TRBD1 matches 8 bases. The read ends 4 residues shy of where the CDR3 ends; the end is completed using the germline J gene. The V gene end was trimmed by 3 bases and the J gene end by 1 base; junction bases not matched to a gene: 5. The CDR3 sequence is 15 residues long. Germline CDR1 LGHNA, CDR2 YNLKQL (reference sequence).

In the case of this clone: Each gene name is a mouse one. The read comes to an end 3 residues before the CDR3 does, leaving the germline J gene to fill in the end. The chain uses TRBV5 and TRBJ1-6; D remains ambiguous. TRBJ1-6 is an open reading frame, and its role is uncertain. The CDR3 has 13 amino acids. Germline CDR1 LGHNA, CDR2 YNLKQL (reference sequence). V lost 3 bases, J lost 8 bases, and 8 bases lay in between. This CDR3 is CASSQDIDSPLYF. CDR3 bases read: TGTGCCAGCAGCCAGGATATTGATTCGCCC.

This clone was seen repeatedly, ten times or more. Any gene name here is a mouse gene name. The read terminates 4 residues before the CDR3 end, so the remaining end is supplied by the germline J gene. J is TRBJ2-1 and V is TRBV17, with a weak D call TRBD1 (6 bases). The CDR3 has 15 residues. Germline CDR1 reads MNHDT; CDR2 reads YYDKIL. Between the trimmed V and J ends, which lost 4 bases and 1 base, there was a span of 11 bases. The CDR3 reads CASSTPGQNYAEQFF. CDR3 bases read: TGTGCTAGCAGTACTCCGGGACAAAACTATGCT.

This clone came up a few times. A read error may explain this, as a much larger clone is one base away. Gene names denote mouse genes. With the read ending 4 residues before the CDR3 end, the germline J gene is used to fill in that end. The same CDR3 also results from other DNA sequences found in this sample. This chain links TRBV19 with TRBJ2-5; TRBD1 matches at 7 bases. Germline CDR1 and CDR2: FNHDT and SITEND (reference sequence). The CDR3 extends over 13 amino acids. V dropped 3 bases and J dropped 2; count of bases not matched to a gene: 0. The covered CDR3 bases are TGTGCCAGCAGTAGGGACAGCCAAGAC. Its protein is CASSRDSQD. In full, the CDR3 reads CASSRDSQDTQYF.

Comment on this clone: Mouse gene names apply. The read stops 4 residues short of the end of the CDR3; the missing end is completed from the germline J gene. The chain couples TRBV13-1 to TRBJ2-7; TRBD1 aligns across 8 bases. CDR1 is NSHNY and CDR2 is SYGAGN in the germline V gene. This CDR3 contains 14 residues. The sequenced part of the CDR3 DNA is TGTGCCAGCAGTGATGCCAGGGGGCGCGAT. Residues: CASSDARGRD. The CDR3 in full is CASSDARGRDEQYF.

About this clone: Gene names and germline refer to mouse. The CDR3 goes on 3 residues after the read ends, and that part is filled in from the germline J gene. This same CDR3 is encoded by further DNA sequences in the sample. V usage is TRBV19 and J usage is TRBJ1-6; 8 nucleotides agree with TRBD1. TRBJ1-6 is sorted into the ORF group, with uncertain function. From germline, CDR1 is FNHDT and CDR2 SITEND (reference sequence). V dropped 4 bases and J dropped 4; count of bases not matched to a gene: 4. This CDR3 is 15 amino acids long. CDR3 DNA (partial): TGTGCCAGCAGTCCCCGGGACAGGTATAATTCGCCC. Translating gives CASSPRDRYNSP. From start to end, the CDR3 is CASSPRDRYNSPLYF.

This clone came up a few times. Gene labels here are mouse ones. The read is 4 residues too short to cover the CDR3 end, so that end is filled in from the germline J gene. This sequence joins TRBV19 and TRBJ1-1; TRBD1 matches 8 bases. The CDR3 has 13 amino acids. Germline CDR1 reads FNHDT; CDR2 reads SITEND (reference sequence). Germline trimming cut 6 bases from V and 1 base from J; bases unmatched to any gene: 2. This chain's CDR3 is CASIGTGNTEVFF. CDR3 DNA, as far as it was read: TGTGCCAGCATCGGGACAGGGAACACA. The complete variable domain, with remaining parts taken from reference TRBV19 and TRBJ1-1, reads GGIITQTPKFLIGQEGQKLTLKCQQNFNHDTMYWYRQDSGKGLRLIYYSITENDLQKGDLSEGYDASREKKSSFSLTVTSAQKNEMAVFLCASIGTGNTEVFFGKGTRLTVV.

There are a few counts of this clone. Gene names and germline match the mouse. Partial CDR3 DNA: TGTGCCAGCAGCCCGACAGTTAACTCC. This gives the protein CASSPTVNS. From start to end, the CDR3 is CASSPTVNSDYTF. The gene calls are TRBV4 and TRBJ1-2; D is possibly TRBD1 (5 bases). The CDR3 end is not reached by the read, which stops 4 residues before it; the germline J gene fills it in. V lost 5 bases, J lost 2 bases, and 9 bases lay in between. The CDR3 has 13 residues. Germline V gives CDR1 LGHDT, CDR2 YNNKQL (reference sequence).

This clone has only a few counts. Germline and genes: mouse. The read gets to within 4 residues of the CDR3 end, and the germline J gene fills in the rest. The gene calls are TRBV13-1 and TRBJ2-1; tentative D call: TRBD1 (5 bases). Germline V gene sequence: CDR1 NSHNY, CDR2 SYGAGN. V gave up 3 bases and J gave up 6 bases, with 19 bases separating them. This CDR3 region has 16 residues. The sequenced part of the CDR3 DNA is TGTGCCAGCAGTGCCCCCCAGGGAGTTGGTTTTGCT. It yields the protein CASSAPQGVGFA. The entire CDR3 protein is CASSAPQGVGFAEQFF.

This clone has just a few counts. Mouse gene names apply. Read data end 4 residues before the CDR3 end; the end is taken from the germline J gene. Other DNA sequences of this sample code for an identical CDR3. V gene TRBV19 combines with J gene TRBJ2-5; no clear D. The CDR3 extends over 14 amino acids. Germline V lookup: CDR1 FNHDT, CDR2 SITEND (reference sequence). The ends were cut back, 5 bases at V and 0 bases at J, with 10 bases in the middle. The covered CDR3 bases are TGTGCCAGCAGCCTAGACAATAACCAAGAC. This sequence encodes CASSLDNNQD. The full CDR3 protein reads CASSLDNNQDTQYF.

With respect to this clone: The genes and germline here are from mouse. The read finishes 4 residues shy of the CDR3 end, and the germline J gene is used to complete it. V gene TRBV13-2 combines with J gene TRBJ2-3; perhaps TRBD2 as D (5 bases). Germline values: CDR1 NNHNN, CDR2 SYGAGS (reference sequence). There are 13 residues in the CDR3. The germline V and J ends were trimmed by 0 bases and 4 bases, with 6 bases remaining between them. The CDR3 is CASGDVGSETLYF. Incomplete CDR3 DNA: TGTGCCAGCGGTGATGTGGGGTCAGAA.

This clone was picked up a small number of times. Mouse germline and gene names are used. The read ends 3 residues shy of where the CDR3 ends; the end is completed using the germline J gene. The chain has TRBV13-1 and TRBJ1-6; D unclear. TRBJ1-6 is annotated as an ORF whose role is uncertain. Trimming removed 4 bases at V and 3 bases at J, with 8 bases between. CDR3 length: 14 amino acids. Germline V gene data show CDR1 as NSHNY and CDR2 as SYGAGN. The sequenced CDR3 bases are TGTGCCAGCAGTCACAGATTCTATAATTCGCCC. Translation: CASSHRFYNSP. The entire CDR3 protein reads CASSHRFYNSPLYF.

Details on this clone: Gene names denote mouse genes. Coverage ceases 4 residues before the CDR3 finishes, and the germline J gene fills in the end. The same CDR3 can be traced to other DNA sequences in this sample. This chain joins TRBV13-1 and TRBJ2-4; TRBD1 might be the D (6 bases). Looked up from germline, CDR1 is NSHNY and CDR2 is SYGAGN. V was clipped by 2 bases and J by 3 bases, with 7 bases between them. There are 13 residues in the CDR3. The CDR3: CASSDRGQNTLYF. CDR3 DNA (partial): TGTGCCAGCAGTGACAGGGGCCAAAAC.

This clone was found a few times. Each gene name is a mouse one. The read is 4 residues too short to cover the CDR3 end, so that end is filled in from the germline J gene. V gene TRBV13-1 combines with J gene TRBJ2-1; TRBD1 matches 7 bases. CDR1 NSHNY and CDR2 SYGAGN come from the germline V gene. The CDR3 consists of 12 residues. The chain's CDR3 is CASSQGDPEQFF. Partial CDR3 DNA: TGTGCCAGCAGCCAGGGGGATCCT.

A note on this clone: Mouse gene names apply. Read sequence stops 4 residues before the CDR3 end, and the germline J gene provides the missing end. Other DNA sequences in the sample encode the same CDR3. The chain joins TRBV13-1 to TRBJ2-3; 8 bases align to TRBD1. After removal of 2 bases from V and 1 base from J, the junction contained 3 bases not matched to a gene. Germline V gives CDR1 NSHNY, CDR2 SYGAGN. The CDR3 extends over 15 amino acids. The CDR3 region is CASSDDRGGAETLYF. The covered CDR3 bases are TGTGCCAGCAGTGACGACAGGGGCGGTGCAGAA.

This clone has a handful of counts. Mouse gene names apply. From the germline J gene comes the end of the CDR3, since the read stops 4 residues before it. V is TRBV31 and J is TRBJ2-2; a possible D gene is TRBD1 (5 bases). The CDR3 is 12 amino acids. V dropped 5 bases and J dropped 3 bases, with 7 bases sitting between them. The germline CDR1 and CDR2 sequences are GKSSPN and SITVG. The chain's CDR3 is CAWGRDTGQLYF. The part of the CDR3 DNA that was read is TGTGCCTGGGGCAGGGACACCGGG. Looking up the rest from reference TRBV31 and TRBJ2-2 gives the full variable domain: AQTIHQWPVAEIKAVGSPLSLGCTIKGKSSPNLYWYWQATGGTLQQLFYSITVGQVESVVQLNLSASRPKDDQFILSTEKLLLSHSGFYLCAWGRDTGQLYFGEGSKLTVL.

Remarks on this clone: Mouse gene names apply. The CDR3 extends 4 residues past the end of the read, so its final part is completed from the germline J gene. The chain has TRBV13-2 and TRBJ2-5; D unresolved. Deletions cut 1 base from V and 2 bases from J, with 8 bases between. This CDR3 has 14 residues. The germline V gene has CDR1 NNHNN and CDR2 SYGAGS (reference sequence). The CDR3 is CASGDPTFQDTQYF. Incomplete CDR3 DNA: TGTGCCAGCGGTGATCCGACTTTCCAAGAC.

This clone was found a few times. Gene names follow the mouse nomenclature. Read sequence stops 4 residues before the CDR3 end, and the germline J gene provides the missing end. The genes are TRBV13-1 and TRBJ2-7; possible D gene TRBD2, 6 bases. The CDR3 has 13 residues. CDR1 is NSHNY, CDR2 SYGAGN, per germline. The germline V and J ends were trimmed by 6 bases and 0 bases, with 10 bases remaining between them. The CDR3 loop is CASTLGGSYEQYF. CDR3 DNA, as far as it was read: TGTGCCAGCACACTGGGAGGCTCCTAT.

This clone was counted only a few times. Mouse germline and gene names are used. The read comes to an end 4 residues before the CDR3 does, leaving the germline J gene to fill in the end. The rearrangement links TRBV13-2 to TRBJ2-5; 12 bases are shared with TRBD2. The CDR3 totals 16 residues. Germline V gene data show CDR1 as NNHNN and CDR2 as SYGAGS (reference sequence). The CDR3 protein is CASGPPGTGGKDTQYF. The CDR3 DNA, read in part, is TGTGCCAGCGGTCCTCCCGGGACTGGGGGGAAAGAC.

About this clone itself: Each gene name is a mouse one. The read terminates 4 residues before the CDR3 end, so the remaining end is supplied by the germline J gene. The rearrangement links TRBV13-3 to TRBJ1-1, with D tentatively TRBD1 (6 bases). The length of the CDR3 is 15 residues. In germline, CDR1 is NNHDY, CDR2 SYVADS. The germline V and J ends were trimmed by 5 bases and 0 bases, with 14 bases remaining between them. Incomplete CDR3 DNA: TGTGCCAGCAGACTCTGGGACAATGCAAACACA. Its protein is CASRLWDNANT. The CDR3, in full, reads CASRLWDNANTEVFF.

Details on this clone: Germline and genes: mouse. The read finishes 4 residues shy of the CDR3 end, and the germline J gene is used to complete it. The chain recombines TRBV13-2 with TRBJ2-7, with 7 bases lining up with TRBD2. The CDR3 loop spans 15 amino acids. CDR1 is NNHNN, CDR2 SYGAGS, per germline (reference sequence). The part of the CDR3 DNA that was read is TGTGCCAGCGGTGATGCTGGGGGTCAAATTTAT. Translating gives CASGDAGGQIY. The full CDR3 protein is CASGDAGGQIYEQYF.

For this clone: Gene names and germline match the mouse. The sequence runs out 4 residues before the end of the CDR3; the remainder is reconstructed from the germline J gene. The same CDR3 can be traced to other DNA sequences in this sample. V and J are TRBV1 and TRBJ2-7; 9 bases fit TRBD1. The CDR3 sequence is 14 residues long. Per the germline V gene, CDR1 is NSQYPW and CDR2 is LRSPGD (reference sequence). The CDR3 sequence is CTCSAEGQGYEQYF. The covered CDR3 bases are TGCACCTGCAGTGCAGAGGGACAGGGATAT.

Many counts were recorded for this clone. The gene names given are mouse names. The read comes to an end 3 residues before the CDR3 does, leaving the germline J gene to fill in the end. The rearrangement links TRBV5 to TRBJ1-6, with 9 bases lining up with TRBD1. TRBJ1-6 is sorted into the ORF group, with uncertain function. The V gene end was trimmed by 4 bases and the J gene end by 10 bases; junction bases not matched to a gene: 11. The germline gives CDR1 LGHNA, CDR2 YNLKQL (reference sequence). The CDR3 has 16 amino acids. The part of the CDR3 DNA that was read is TGTGCCAGCAGCCCCCCCGGACAGGGGTTGGGGTCGCCC. Translation gives CASSPPGQGLGSP. The CDR3 in its entirety is CASSPPGQGLGSPLYF.